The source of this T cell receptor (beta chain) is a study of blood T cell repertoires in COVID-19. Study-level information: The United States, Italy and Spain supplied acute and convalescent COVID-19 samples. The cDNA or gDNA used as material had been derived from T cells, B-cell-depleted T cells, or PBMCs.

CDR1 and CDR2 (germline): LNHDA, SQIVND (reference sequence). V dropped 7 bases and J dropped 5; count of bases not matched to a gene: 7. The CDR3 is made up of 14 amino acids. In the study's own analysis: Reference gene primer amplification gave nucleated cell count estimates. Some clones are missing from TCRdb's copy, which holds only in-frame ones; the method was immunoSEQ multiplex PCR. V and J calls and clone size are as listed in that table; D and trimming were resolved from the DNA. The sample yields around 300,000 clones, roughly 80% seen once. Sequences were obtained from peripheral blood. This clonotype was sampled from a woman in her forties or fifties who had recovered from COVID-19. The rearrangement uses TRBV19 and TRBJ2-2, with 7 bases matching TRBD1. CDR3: CASTDRTWTGELFF. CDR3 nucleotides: TGTGCCAGTACGGACAGGACGTGGACCGGGGAGCTGTTTTTT.